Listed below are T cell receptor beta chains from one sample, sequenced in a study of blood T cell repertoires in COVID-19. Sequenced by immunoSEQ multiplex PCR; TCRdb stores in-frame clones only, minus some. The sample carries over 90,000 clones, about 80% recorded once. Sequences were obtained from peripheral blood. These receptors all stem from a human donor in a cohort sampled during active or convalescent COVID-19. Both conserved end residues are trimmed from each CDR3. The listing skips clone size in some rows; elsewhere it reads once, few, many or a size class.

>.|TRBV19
ASKKGGVERNEQF
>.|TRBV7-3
ASSEGQGVYGYT
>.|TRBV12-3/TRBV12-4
ASSSHSRDEAF
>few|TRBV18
ASSRAFPGQSSTDTQY
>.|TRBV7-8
ASSLPGLAGVLNTGELF
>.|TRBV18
ASSLTGSSSYEQY
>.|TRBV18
ASSPWAGYEQY
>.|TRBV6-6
ASSPGGRTGNTIY
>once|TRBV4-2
ASSQGLEGAAETQY
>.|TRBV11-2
ASSSSRNTIY
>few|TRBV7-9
ASSLSGNEQF
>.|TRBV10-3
AISERGQGNTEAF
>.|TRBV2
ASSPDRDGGYT
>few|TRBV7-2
ASSTRTGNQPQH
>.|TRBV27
ASSPAGTGTFGYT
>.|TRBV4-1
ASSGRMPGGYSPLH
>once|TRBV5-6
ASSWRKQGAGGYT
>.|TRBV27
ASPRSGYGYT
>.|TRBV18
ASSPPARGETQY
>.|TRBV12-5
ASGLGDFGGGANTGELF
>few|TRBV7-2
ASSLATGANGYT
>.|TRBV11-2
ASSLMGGQLSSYEQY
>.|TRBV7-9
ASSLPGGATSGTTQY
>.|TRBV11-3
ASSPRVLANEKLF
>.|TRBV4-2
ASSPGQQSYEQY
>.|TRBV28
ASTFGHRTGDEQF